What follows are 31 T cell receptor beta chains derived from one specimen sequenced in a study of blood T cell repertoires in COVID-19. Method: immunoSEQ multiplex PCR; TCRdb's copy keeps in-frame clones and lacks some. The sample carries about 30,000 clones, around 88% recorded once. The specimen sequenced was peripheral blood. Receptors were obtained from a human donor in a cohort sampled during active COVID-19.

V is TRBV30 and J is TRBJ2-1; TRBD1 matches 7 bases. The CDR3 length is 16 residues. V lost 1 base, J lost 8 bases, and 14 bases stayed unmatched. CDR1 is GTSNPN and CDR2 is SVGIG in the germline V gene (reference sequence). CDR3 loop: CAWSASIGGRGDEQFF. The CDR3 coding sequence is TGTGCCTGGAGTGCCTCCATAGGGGGCCGTGGCGATGAGCAGTTCTTC.

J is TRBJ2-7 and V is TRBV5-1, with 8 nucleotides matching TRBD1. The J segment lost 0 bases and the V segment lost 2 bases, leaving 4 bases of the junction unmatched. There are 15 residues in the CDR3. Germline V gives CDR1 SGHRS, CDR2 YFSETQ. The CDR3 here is CASSLRTGSSYEQYF. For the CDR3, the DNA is TGCGCCAGCAGCTTAAGGACAGGGTCCTCCTACGAGCAGTACTTC.

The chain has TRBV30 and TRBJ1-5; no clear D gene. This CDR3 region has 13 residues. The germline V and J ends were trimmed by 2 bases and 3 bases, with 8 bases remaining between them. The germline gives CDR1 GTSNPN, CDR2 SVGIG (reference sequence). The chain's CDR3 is CAWSSGYNQPQHF. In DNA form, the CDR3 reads TGTGCCTGGAGTTCGGGGTACAATCAGCCCCAGCATTTT. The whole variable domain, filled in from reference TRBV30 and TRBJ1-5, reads SQTIHQWPATLVQPVGSPLSLECTVEGTSNPNLYWYRQAAGRGLQLLFYSVGIGQISSEVPQNLSASRPQDRQFILSSKKLLLSDSGFYLCAWSSGYNQPQHFGDGTRLSIL.

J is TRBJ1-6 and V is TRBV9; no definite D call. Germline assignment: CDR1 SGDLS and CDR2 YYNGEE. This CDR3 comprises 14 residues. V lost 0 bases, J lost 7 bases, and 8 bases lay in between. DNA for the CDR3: TGTGCCAGCAGCGTAGGGGCCGAAAATTCACCCCTCCACTTT. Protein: CASSVGAENSPLHF.

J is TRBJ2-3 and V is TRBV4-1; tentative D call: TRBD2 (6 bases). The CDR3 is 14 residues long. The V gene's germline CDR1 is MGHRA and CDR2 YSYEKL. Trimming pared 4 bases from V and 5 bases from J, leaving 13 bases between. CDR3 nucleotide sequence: TGCGCCAGCAGCCCCGGCGGGGATGAAGATACGCAGTATTTT. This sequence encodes CASSPGGDEDTQYF.

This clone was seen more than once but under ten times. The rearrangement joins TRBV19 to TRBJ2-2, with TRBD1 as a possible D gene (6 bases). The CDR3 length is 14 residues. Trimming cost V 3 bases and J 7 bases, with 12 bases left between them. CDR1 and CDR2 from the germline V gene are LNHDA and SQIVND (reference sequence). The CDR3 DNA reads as TGTGCCAGTAGTATCGCGACAGGCCACGGGGAGCTGTTTTTT. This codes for CASSIATGHGELFF.

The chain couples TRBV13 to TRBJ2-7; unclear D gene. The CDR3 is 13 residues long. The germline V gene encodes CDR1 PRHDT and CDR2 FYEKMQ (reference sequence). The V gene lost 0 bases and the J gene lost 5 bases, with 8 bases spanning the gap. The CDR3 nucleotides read TGTGCCAGCAGCTTAGGCCGCACGGACGAGCAGTACTTC. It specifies CASSLGRTDEQYF. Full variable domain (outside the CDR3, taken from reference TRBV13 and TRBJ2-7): AAGVIQSPRHLIKEKRETATLKCYPIPRHDTVYWYQQGPGQDPQFLISFYEKMQSDKGSIPDRFSAQQFSDYHSELNMSSLELGDSALYFCASSLGRTDEQYFGPGTRLTVT.

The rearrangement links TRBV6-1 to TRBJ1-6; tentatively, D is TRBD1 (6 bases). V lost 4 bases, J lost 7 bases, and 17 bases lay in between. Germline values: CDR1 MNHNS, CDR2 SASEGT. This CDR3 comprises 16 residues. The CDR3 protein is CASSARGRFANSPLHF. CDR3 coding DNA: TGTGCCAGCAGTGCCAGGGGCCGTTTCGCCAATTCACCCCTCCACTTT.

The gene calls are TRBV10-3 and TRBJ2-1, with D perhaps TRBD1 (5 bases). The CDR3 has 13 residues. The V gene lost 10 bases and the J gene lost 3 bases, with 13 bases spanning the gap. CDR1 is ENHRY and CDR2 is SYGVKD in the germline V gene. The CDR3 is CATLPRGYNEQFF. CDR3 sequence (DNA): TGTGCCACCCTACCTAGGGGCTACAATGAGCAGTTCTTC.

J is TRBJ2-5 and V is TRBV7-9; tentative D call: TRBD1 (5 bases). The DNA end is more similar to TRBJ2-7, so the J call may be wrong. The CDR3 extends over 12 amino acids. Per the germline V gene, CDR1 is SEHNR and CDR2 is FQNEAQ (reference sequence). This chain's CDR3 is CASSPTAYEQYF. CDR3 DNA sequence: TGTGCCAGCAGCCCGACAGCGTACGAGCAGTACTTC.

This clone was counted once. The CDR3 region has the DNA TGCAGCGTCACAACAGGGGGGGAGGAGACCCAGTACTTC. Protein product: CSVTTGGEETQYF. The V and J genes are TRBV29-1 and TRBJ2-5; perhaps TRBD1 as D (8 bases). This CDR3 is 13 amino acids long. V lost 6 bases and J 5 bases, leaving 16 bases between the germline ends. The germline V gene encodes CDR1 SQVTM and CDR2 ANQGSEA. The full variable domain, completed using reference TRBV29-1 and TRBJ2-5, is SAVISQKPSRDICQRGTSLTIQCQVDSQVTMMFWYRQQPGQSLTLIATANQGSEATYESGFVIDKFPISRPNLTFSTLTVSNMSPEDSSIYLCSVTTGGEETQYFGPGTRLLVL.

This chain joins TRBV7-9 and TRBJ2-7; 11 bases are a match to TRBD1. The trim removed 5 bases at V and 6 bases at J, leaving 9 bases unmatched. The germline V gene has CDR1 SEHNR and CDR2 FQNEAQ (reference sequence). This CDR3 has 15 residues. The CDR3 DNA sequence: TGTGCCAGCAGCCGGACAGGGGGCAGCGGGGGCGAGCAGTACTTC. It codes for CASSRTGGSGGEQYF.

The CDR3 sequence: CASSKRDNSYNEQFF. The CDR3 bases are TGTGCCAGCAGCAAACGGGACAACTCCTACAATGAGCAGTTCTTC. V usage is TRBV4-2 and J usage is TRBJ2-1; a weak D match, TRBD1 (6 bases). This CDR3 contains 15 residues. Deletions cut 5 bases from V and 0 bases from J, with 11 bases between. Germline CDR1 reads LGHNA; CDR2 reads YNFKEQ.

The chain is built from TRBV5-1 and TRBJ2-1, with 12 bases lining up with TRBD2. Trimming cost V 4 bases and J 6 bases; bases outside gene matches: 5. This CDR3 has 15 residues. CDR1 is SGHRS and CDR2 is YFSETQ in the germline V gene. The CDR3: CASSTLAGGPNEQFF. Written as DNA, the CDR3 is TGCGCCAGCAGCACACTAGCGGGGGGCCCCAATGAGCAGTTCTTC.

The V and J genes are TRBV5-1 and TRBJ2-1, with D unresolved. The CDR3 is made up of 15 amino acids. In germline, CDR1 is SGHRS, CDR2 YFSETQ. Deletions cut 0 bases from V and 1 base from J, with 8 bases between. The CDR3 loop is CASSLGLMSYNEQFF. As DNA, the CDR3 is TGCGCCAGCAGCTTGGGACTGATGTCCTACAATGAGCAGTTCTTC.

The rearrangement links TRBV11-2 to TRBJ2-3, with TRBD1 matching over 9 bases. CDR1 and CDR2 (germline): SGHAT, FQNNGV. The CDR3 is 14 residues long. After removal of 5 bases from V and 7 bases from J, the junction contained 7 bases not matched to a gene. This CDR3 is CASSARQGVNTQYF. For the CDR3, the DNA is TGTGCCAGCAGCGCTAGACAGGGGGTGAATACGCAGTATTTT. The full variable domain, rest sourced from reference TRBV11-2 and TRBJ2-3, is EAGVAQSPRYKIIEKRQSVAFWCNPISGHATLYWYQQILGQGPKLLIQFQNNGVVDDSQLPKDRFSAERLKGVDSTLKIQPAKLEDSAVYLCASSARQGVNTQYFGPGTRLTVL.

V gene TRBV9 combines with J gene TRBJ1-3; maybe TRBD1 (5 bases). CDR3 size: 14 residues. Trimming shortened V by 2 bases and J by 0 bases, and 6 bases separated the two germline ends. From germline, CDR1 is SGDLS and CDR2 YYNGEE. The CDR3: CASSVTDSGNTIYF. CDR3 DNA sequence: TGTGCCAGCAGCGTGACAGACTCTGGAAACACCATATATTTT.

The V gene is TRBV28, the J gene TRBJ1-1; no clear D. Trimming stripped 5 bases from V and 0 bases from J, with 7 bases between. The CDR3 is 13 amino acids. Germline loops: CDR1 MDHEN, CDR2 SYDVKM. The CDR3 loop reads CASSPQMNTEAFF. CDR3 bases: TGTGCCAGCAGTCCCCAGATGAACACTGAAGCTTTCTTT.

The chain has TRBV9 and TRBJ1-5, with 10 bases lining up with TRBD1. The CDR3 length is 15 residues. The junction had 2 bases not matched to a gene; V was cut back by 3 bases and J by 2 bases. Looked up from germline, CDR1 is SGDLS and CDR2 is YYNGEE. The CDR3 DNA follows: TGTGCCAGCAGCGGACAGGGGGCGGGCAATCAGCCCCAGCATTTT. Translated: CASSGQGAGNQPQHF.

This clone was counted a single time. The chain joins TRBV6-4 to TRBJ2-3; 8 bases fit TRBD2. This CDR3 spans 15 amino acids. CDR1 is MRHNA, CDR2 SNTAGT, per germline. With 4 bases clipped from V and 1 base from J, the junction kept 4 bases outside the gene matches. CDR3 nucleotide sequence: TGTGCCAGCAGTGTTAGCGGGGCCCGCACAGATACGCAGTATTTT. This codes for CASSVSGARTDTQYF.

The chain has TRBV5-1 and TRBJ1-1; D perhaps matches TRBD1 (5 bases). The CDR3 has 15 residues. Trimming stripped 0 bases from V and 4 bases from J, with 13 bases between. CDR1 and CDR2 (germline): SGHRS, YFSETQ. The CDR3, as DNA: TGCGCCAGCAGCTTGGGTACAGGAGCAGGCACTGAAGCTTTCTTT. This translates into CASSLGTGAGTEAFF.

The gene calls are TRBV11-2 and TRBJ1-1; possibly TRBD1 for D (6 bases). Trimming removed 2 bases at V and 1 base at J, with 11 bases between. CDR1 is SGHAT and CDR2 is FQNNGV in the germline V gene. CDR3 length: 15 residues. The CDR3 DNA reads TGTGCCAGCAGCTTATTGGGGGCTGGGAACACTGAAGCTTTCTTT. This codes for CASSLLGAGNTEAFF.

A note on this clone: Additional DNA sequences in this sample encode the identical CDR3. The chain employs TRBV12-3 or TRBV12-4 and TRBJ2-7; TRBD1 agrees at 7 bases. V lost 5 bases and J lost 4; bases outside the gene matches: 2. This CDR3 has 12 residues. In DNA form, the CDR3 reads TGTGCCAGCAGTCGACAGGGTTACGAGCAGTACTTC. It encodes CASSRQGYEQYF.

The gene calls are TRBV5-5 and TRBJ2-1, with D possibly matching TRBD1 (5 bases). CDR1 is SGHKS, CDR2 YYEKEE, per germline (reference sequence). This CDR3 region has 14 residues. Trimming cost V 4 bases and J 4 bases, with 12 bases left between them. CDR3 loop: CASSRLYRYNEQFF. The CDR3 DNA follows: TGTGCCAGCAGCAGATTATACAGGTACAATGAGCAGTTCTTC.

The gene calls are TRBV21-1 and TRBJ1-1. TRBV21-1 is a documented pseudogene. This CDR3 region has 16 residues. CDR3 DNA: TGTGCCAGCAGACCTAGGCGGGTGGGAGGTGACACTGAAGCTTTCTTT. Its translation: CASRPRRVGGDTEAFF.

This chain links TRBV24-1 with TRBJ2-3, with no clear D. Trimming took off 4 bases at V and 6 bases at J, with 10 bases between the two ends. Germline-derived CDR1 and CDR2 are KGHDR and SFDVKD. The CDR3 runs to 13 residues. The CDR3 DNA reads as TGTGCCACCAGTGAACCCGCGAAGGATACGCAGTATTTT. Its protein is CATSEPAKDTQYF.

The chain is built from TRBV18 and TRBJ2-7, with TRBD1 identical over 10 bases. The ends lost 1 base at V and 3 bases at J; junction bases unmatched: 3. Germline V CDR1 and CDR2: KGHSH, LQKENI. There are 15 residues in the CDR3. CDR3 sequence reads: CASSPQGQGIYEQYF. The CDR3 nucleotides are TGTGCCAGCTCACCACAGGGACAGGGGATCTACGAGCAGTACTTC.

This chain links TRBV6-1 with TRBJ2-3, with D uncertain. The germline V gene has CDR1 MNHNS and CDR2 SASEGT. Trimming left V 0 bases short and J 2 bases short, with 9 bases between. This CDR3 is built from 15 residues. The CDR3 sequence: CASSEAGVYTDTQYF. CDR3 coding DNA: TGTGCCAGCAGTGAAGCGGGCGTTTACACAGATACGCAGTATTTT.

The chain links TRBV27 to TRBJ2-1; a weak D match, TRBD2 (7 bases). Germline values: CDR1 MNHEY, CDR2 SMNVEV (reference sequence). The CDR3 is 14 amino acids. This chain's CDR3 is CASRGGRSYNEQFF. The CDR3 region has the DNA TGTGCGAGTAGGGGGGGGCGATCCTACAATGAGCAGTTCTTC.

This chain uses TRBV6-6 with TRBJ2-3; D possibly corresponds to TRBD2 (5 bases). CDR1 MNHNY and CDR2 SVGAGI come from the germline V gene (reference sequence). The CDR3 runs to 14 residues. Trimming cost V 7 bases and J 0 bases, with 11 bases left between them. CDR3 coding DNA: TGTGCCAGCAAACGGGGATCTAGCACAGATACGCAGTATTTT. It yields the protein CASKRGSSTDTQYF.

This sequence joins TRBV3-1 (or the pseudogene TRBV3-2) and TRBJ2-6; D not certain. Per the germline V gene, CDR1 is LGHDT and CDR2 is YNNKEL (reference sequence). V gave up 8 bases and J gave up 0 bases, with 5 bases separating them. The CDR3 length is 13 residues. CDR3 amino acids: CASSNSGANVLTF. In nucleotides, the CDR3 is TGTGCCAGCTCCAACTCTGGGGCCAACGTCCTGACTTTC.